This T cell receptor (beta chain) comes out of a study of shared clonotypes between healthy human individuals. V was clipped by 6 bases and J by 5 bases, with 14 bases between them. Germline assignment: CDR1 MNHEY and CDR2 SMNVEV (reference sequence). The CDR3 consists of 14 residues. With respect to this clone: Its specificity is not known.

Deep was the level used in running the assay. Sequencing used immunoSEQ multiplex PCR; TCRdb keeps in-frame clones, though not all of them. The sample carries 700,000 to 950,000 clones, approximately 97% recorded once. In the naive CD8 group, cells lacked CD45RO and were positively selected for CCR7, so terminally differentiated effector memory CD45RA+ cells were left out. Study donors comprised healthy, HIV-negative adults devoid of recent acute infection or vaccination. General study points: The authors sampled blood alone, and tissue repertoires likely differ. Shared clonotypes: approximately 5% naive CD4, around 3.7% naive CD8, 2% to 2.5% memory CD4, roughly 0.4% memory CD8.

This receptor was obtained from a man younger than 45 in good health. The V gene is TRBV27, the J gene TRBJ2-1, with D possibly being TRBD1 or TRBD2 (5 bases each). The specimen sequenced was naive CD8+ T cells sorted from blood. CDR3 in amino acids: CASSPPGRHNEQFF. The CDR3 DNA sequence: TGTGCCAGCAGCCCACCGGGACGGCACAATGAGCAGTTCTTC.